This T cell receptor (beta chain) appears in the sequencing data of a study of control samples from healthy donors and cancer patients. Here immunoSEQ multiplex PCR was the method, and the copy in TCRdb shows in-frame clones only, minus some. The sample holds roughly 130,000 clones, over 85% seen once. The sample comprised blood. This TCR came from a man aged 30 to 45 in good health.

In DNA, the CDR3 is TGTGCCAGCAGCCCATCTATGGGGGGTGGCTACAATGAGCAGTTCTTC. Protein: CASSPSMGGGYNEQFF. This chain joins TRBV6-4 and TRBJ2-1, with TRBD2 as a possible D gene (6 bases). CDR3 length: 16 amino acids. Trimming took off 6 bases at V and 3 bases at J, with 18 bases between the two ends. Germline V gene data show CDR1 as MRHNA and CDR2 as SNTAGT.